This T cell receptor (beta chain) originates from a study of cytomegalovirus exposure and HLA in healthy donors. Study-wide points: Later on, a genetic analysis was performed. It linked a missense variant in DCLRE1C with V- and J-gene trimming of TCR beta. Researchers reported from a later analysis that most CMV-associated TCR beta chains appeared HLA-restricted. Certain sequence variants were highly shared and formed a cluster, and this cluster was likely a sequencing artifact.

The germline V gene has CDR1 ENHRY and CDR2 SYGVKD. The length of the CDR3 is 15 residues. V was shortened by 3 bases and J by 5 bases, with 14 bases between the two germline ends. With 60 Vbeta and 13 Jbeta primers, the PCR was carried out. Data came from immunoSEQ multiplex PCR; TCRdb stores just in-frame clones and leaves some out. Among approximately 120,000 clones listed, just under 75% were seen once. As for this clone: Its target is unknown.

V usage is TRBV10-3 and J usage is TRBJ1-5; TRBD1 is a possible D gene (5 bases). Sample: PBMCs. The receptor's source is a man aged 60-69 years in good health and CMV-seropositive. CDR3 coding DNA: TGTGCCATCAGTGACTCCCGAGGAGGGGATCAGCCCCAGCATTTT. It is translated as CAISDSRGGDQPQHF.